Listed here are 28 T cell receptor beta chains from one sample, sequenced in a study of preoperative IRX-2 immunotherapy in early breast cancer. This table comes from immunoSEQ multiplex PCR, and its TCRdb copy is limited to in-frame clones, with some not included. The table includes approximately 27,000 clones, about 81% detected once. Treatment indicated: preoperative locoregional IRX-2 cytokine immunotherapy. The sample here was lymph node tissue, taken after IRX-2 immunotherapy. These receptor sequences come from a human donor with breast cancer.

V usage is TRBV7-5 and J usage is TRBJ1-4; the D call TRBD1 from the table was never checked on the DNA. TRBV7-5 is designated a pseudogene. This CDR3 comprises 15 residues. The CDR3 nucleotides are TGTGCCAGCAGCCAGGACAGTGCAACTAATGAAAAACTGTTTTTT. It codes for CASSQDSATNEKLFF.

The chain uses TRBV30 and TRBJ2-1, with D perhaps being TRBD1 or TRBD2 (5 bases each). CDR1 and CDR2 from the germline V gene are GTSNPN and SVGIG (reference sequence). V gave up 7 bases and J gave up 8 bases, with 15 bases separating them. The CDR3 runs to 12 residues. CDR3 sequence: CALTHVGDEQFF. The DNA for the CDR3 is TGTGCCTTAACGCACGTGGGGGATGAGCAGTTCTTC. Combining the CDR3 with reference TRBV30 and TRBJ2-1 gives the whole variable domain SQTIHQWPATLVQPVGSPLSLECTVEGTSNPNLYWYRQAAGRGLQLLFYSVGIGQISSEVPQNLSASRPQDRQFILSSKKLLLSDSGFYLCALTHVGDEQFFGPGTRLTVL.

V is TRBV7-1 and J is TRBJ1-1, with D possibly being TRBD1 (6 bases). TRBV7-1 is an ORF, with its function uncertain. V was shortened by 5 bases and J by 4 bases, with 11 bases between the two germline ends. The CDR3 extends over 13 amino acids. CDR3 in amino acids: CASSARTATEAFF. CDR3 coding DNA: TGTGCCAGCAGCGCGAGGACAGCCACTGAAGCTTTCTTT.

V is TRBV18 and J is TRBJ2-5, with D possibly matching TRBD1 (6 bases). V was pared by 6 bases and J by 1 base, with 6 bases between. CDR3 length: 12 amino acids. The V gene's germline CDR1 is KGHSH and CDR2 LQKENI. CDR3 sequence (DNA): TGTGCCAGCTCGGACAGCCAAGAGACCCAGTACTTC. The encoded protein is CASSDSQETQYF. Drawing the rest from reference TRBV18 and TRBJ2-5, the complete variable domain is NAGVMQNPRHLVRRRGQEARLRCSPMKGHSHVYWYRQLPEEGLKFMVYLQKENIIDESGMPKERFSAEFPKEGPSILRIQQVVRGDSAAYFCASSDSQETQYFGPGTRLLVL.

A few counts support this clone. The gene calls are TRBV28 and TRBJ2-2; D is unresolved. V was pared by 5 bases and J by 1 base, with 11 bases between. This CDR3 has 15 amino acids. Germline-derived CDR1 and CDR2 are MDHEN and SYDVKM. CDR3 in amino acids: CASSLGSRNTGELFF. The CDR3 bases are TGTGCCAGCAGTCTAGGTAGTAGGAACACCGGGGAGCTGTTTTTT.

This clone came up once. The J gene is TRBJ1-2, the V gene TRBV10-2, with D possibly TRBD1 on 5 matching bases. Germline-derived CDR1 and CDR2 are WSHSY and SAAADI. The CDR3 has 12 amino acids. Between the trimmed V and J ends, which lost 10 bases and 4 bases, there was a span of 13 bases. CDR3 nucleotide sequence: TGCGCCACCAGGGAGGATCTCTATGGCTACACCTTC. This gives the protein CATREDLYGYTF.

This clone appeared a single time. The rearrangement links TRBV6-7 to TRBJ2-1; 12 bases line up with TRBD2. TRBV6-7 counts as an open reading frame of uncertain function. J gave up 7 bases and V 6 bases, and 4 bases lay outside the gene matches. The CDR3 is 14 residues long. CDR3 sequence (DNA): TGTGCCAGCAGCCGGACTAGCGGGGTAAATGAGCAGTTCTTC. It translates to CASSRTSGVNEQFF.

The chain has TRBV14 and TRBJ1-1; D is perhaps TRBD1 (5 bases). Germline CDR1 and CDR2: SGHDN and FVKESK. Trimming pared 0 bases from V and 5 bases from J, leaving 13 bases between. The CDR3 runs 15 residues. CDR3 bases: TGTGCCAGCAGCCAAGAAGTAGGGGTAGGAACTGAAGCTTTCTTT. Its translation: CASSQEVGVGTEAFF.

This chain joins TRBV19 and TRBJ1-4, with 11 bases lining up with TRBD1. Trimming cost V 0 bases and J 8 bases; bases outside gene matches: 2. Germline V gene data show CDR1 as LNHDA and CDR2 as SQIVND (reference sequence). The CDR3 consists of 15 residues. The CDR3 here is CASSIDRTGGEKLFF. In DNA form, the CDR3 reads TGTGCCAGTAGTATAGACCGGACAGGGGGCGAAAAACTGTTTTTT.

The chain uses TRBV19 and TRBJ2-1; perhaps TRBD2 as D (5 bases). The CDR3 runs to 15 residues. Germline V gene lookup returns CDR1 LNHDA and CDR2 SQIVND (reference sequence). The V end was cut by 6 bases, the J end by 7 bases, with 19 bases between. CDR3 bases: TGTGCCAGTAGGAGTGAGGGCCTCGGGAAAAATGAGCAGTTCTTC. Protein product: CASRSEGLGKNEQFF.

The V and J genes are TRBV6-8 and TRBJ2-2, with TRBD2 matching 8 bases. Trimming cost V 10 bases and J 1 base; bases outside gene matches: 17. Germline V gene lookup returns CDR1 MNHGY and CDR2 SAAAGT. CDR3 length: 18 amino acids. The DNA for the CDR3 is TGTGCCATCACCACCCCTCTAGGCCTAGCGGGGAACACCGGGGAGCTGTTTTTT. As protein: CAITTPLGLAGNTGELFF.

The table lists this clone with a few counts. This chain links TRBV28 with TRBJ1-1; no clear D gene. V gave up 3 bases and J gave up 1 base, with 6 bases separating them. The CDR3 is 13 residues long. The V gene's germline CDR1 is MDHEN and CDR2 SYDVKM. This CDR3 is CASSFLENTEAFF. The CDR3 DNA is TGTGCCAGCAGTTTCTTGGAGAACACTGAAGCTTTCTTT.

The chain links TRBV6-7 to TRBJ1-2; D might be TRBD1 (6 bases). TRBV6-7 counts as an open reading frame of uncertain function. V gave up 2 bases and J gave up 4 bases, with 17 bases separating them. There are 16 residues in the CDR3. CDR3: CASSYEGEGSVYGYTF. The CDR3 DNA reads TGTGCCAGCAGTTACGAGGGGGAGGGGAGCGTCTATGGCTACACCTTC.

The chain combines TRBV30 with TRBJ1-2; D may be TRBD1 (6 bases). Germline loops: CDR1 GTSNPN, CDR2 SVGIG (reference sequence). This CDR3 is built from 12 residues. Deletions cut 3 bases from V and 6 bases from J, with 11 bases between. CDR3 nucleotide sequence: TGTGCCTGGAGCAAAAGACAGGATGGCTACACCTTC. Its translation is CAWSKRQDGYTF.

The genes are TRBV6-8 and TRBJ2-2, with 8 bases fitting TRBD1. Germline CDR1 MNHGY, CDR2 SAAAGT. CDR3 length equals 16 residues. V dropped 7 bases and J dropped 0; count of bases not matched to a gene: 7. CDR3 coding DNA: TGTGCCAGCATCAAGGCAGGGGGCCCGAACACCGGGGAGCTGTTTTTT. As protein: CASIKAGGPNTGELFF.

The V gene is TRBV25-1, the J gene TRBJ1-1, with D unresolved. Trimming removed 4 bases at V and 1 base at J, with 13 bases between. CDR1 MGHDK and CDR2 SYGVNS come from the germline V gene. CDR3 length: 15 amino acids. CDR3 bases: TGTGCCAGCAGTGGCCCGGTGATGGGGAACACTGAAGCTTTCTTT. It specifies CASSGPVMGNTEAFF.

The chain has TRBV14 and TRBJ1-3; D gene unclear. The V end lost 0 bases, the J end lost 4 bases, and 13 bases lay between the germline ends. CDR3 length: 16 amino acids. CDR1 is SGHDN and CDR2 is FVKESK in the germline V gene. The CDR3 sequence: CASSQEGVRWGNTIYF. CDR3 nucleotide sequence: TGTGCCAGCAGCCAAGAGGGAGTCAGATGGGGAAACACCATATATTTT.

The gene calls are TRBV28 and TRBJ2-1; possibly TRBD1 or TRBD2 for D (5 bases each). The CDR3 spans 17 residues. V shed 0 bases and J shed 15 bases, with 27 bases lying between them. Germline CDR1 reads MDHEN; CDR2 reads SYDVKM. In nucleotides, the CDR3 is TGTGCCAGCAGTTTATGCCAAGGTACTCAGGGACGAGCCCATATGTTCTTC. It translates to CASSLCQGTQGRAHMFF.

The rearrangement links TRBV15 to TRBJ1-1; 8 bases match TRBD1. With V trimmed by 1 base and J by 5 bases, 9 bases remained unmatched. Germline CDR1 and CDR2: LNHNV and YYDKDF (reference sequence). The CDR3 is made up of 16 amino acids. This CDR3 reads CATSRAGQGMGTEAFF. The CDR3 DNA follows: TGTGCCACCAGCAGAGCCGGACAGGGTATGGGGACTGAAGCTTTCTTT.

The rearrangement joins TRBV27 to TRBJ2-7; TRBD2 agrees at 11 bases. This CDR3 spans 16 amino acids. The V segment lost 4 bases and the J segment 2 bases; nucleotides outside the gene matches: 7. Germline loops: CDR1 MNHEY, CDR2 SMNVEV (reference sequence). CDR3: CASSSLIAGGTYEQYF. The CDR3 DNA reads TGTGCCAGCAGTTCCCTCATAGCGGGGGGGACCTACGAGCAGTACTTC.

The chain uses TRBV19 and TRBJ2-2, with a tentative D call TRBD2 (5 bases). This CDR3 has 15 amino acids. From germline, CDR1 is LNHDA and CDR2 SQIVND (reference sequence). V dropped 1 base and J dropped 5 bases, with 11 bases sitting between them. Here the CDR3 DNA reads TGTGCCAGTAGTATAGTCCTCTCGGGGACCGGGGAGCTGTTTTTT. This translates into CASSIVLSGTGELFF.

This clone showed up just once. This chain links TRBV18 with TRBJ1-3, with a weak D call TRBD1 (6 bases). This CDR3 has 17 residues. Trimming shortened V by 1 base and J by 2 bases, and 15 bases separated the two germline ends. CDR1 is KGHSH, CDR2 LQKENI, per germline. The CDR3 loop reads CASSPQNRERTGNTIYF. The CDR3 nucleotides read TGTGCCAGCTCACCACAAAACAGGGAAAGGACTGGAAACACCATATATTTT.

V is TRBV28 and J is TRBJ2-1; 7 bases fit TRBD2. The germline V gene has CDR1 MDHEN and CDR2 SYDVKM. With V trimmed by 5 bases and J by 0 bases, 10 bases remained unmatched. The CDR3 is 17 residues long. The CDR3 region has the DNA TGTGCCAGCAGTCCTCGACTAGCTGATAGCTCCTACAATGAGCAGTTCTTC. Translating it yields CASSPRLADSSYNEQFF.

The CDR3 here is CASSLNGQGVTNEKLFF. The CDR3, as DNA: TGTGCCAGCTCACTCAACGGACAGGGGGTGACTAATGAAAAACTGTTTTTT. The chain recombines TRBV18 with TRBJ1-4; 10 bases are a match to TRBD1. Trimming took 4 bases from V and 2 from J; bases not matched to a gene: 7. This CDR3 has 17 residues. Germline CDR1 and CDR2: KGHSH and LQKENI.

V gene TRBV19 combines with J gene TRBJ1-1; TRBD1 matches at 7 bases. The CDR3 contains 14 residues. Germline CDR1 LNHDA, CDR2 SQIVND (reference sequence). After removal of 5 bases from V and 2 bases from J, the junction contained 5 bases not matched to a gene. CDR3 protein: CASSPTGINTEAFF. CDR3 in DNA: TGTGCCAGTAGTCCGACAGGGATAAACACTGAAGCTTTCTTT.

The chain recombines TRBV6-8 with TRBJ1-1; 7 bases are shared with TRBD1. V lost 7 bases and J lost 3; bases outside the gene matches: 2. Germline values: CDR1 MNHGY, CDR2 SAAAGT. The CDR3 covers 12 residues. CDR3: CASKTGYTEAFF. CDR3 DNA: TGTGCCAGCAAGACAGGGTACACTGAAGCTTTCTTT.

In its sample, this clone was seen once. The chain links TRBV6-8 to TRBJ2-3; D is possibly TRBD2 (7 bases). Germline CDR1 is MNHGY and CDR2 is SAAAGT. The CDR3 runs to 16 residues. V was cut by 8 bases and J by 2 bases, with 20 bases left in between. The chain's CDR3 is CASADVGGAYTDTQYF. CDR3 coding DNA: TGTGCCAGCGCTGACGTGGGGGGGGCCTACACAGATACGCAGTATTTT.

This chain uses TRBV11-3 with TRBJ2-5; 7 nucleotides align to TRBD2. The germline CDR1 and CDR2 sequences are SGHNT and YENEEA. Losses at the gene ends were 6 bases for V and 5 bases for J; bases not matched to a gene: 12. The CDR3 is 15 amino acids. The CDR3 bases are TGTGCCAGCAGTGGATCGACGGGACTAAGGGAGACCCAGTACTTC. It encodes CASSGSTGLRETQYF. Supplemented by reference TRBV11-3 and TRBJ2-5, the full variable domain reads EAGVVQSPRYKIIEKKQPVAFWCNPISGHNTLYWYLQNLGQGPELLIRYENEEAVDDSQLPKDRFSAERLKGVDSTLKIQPAELGDSAVYLCASSGSTGLRETQYFGPGTRLLVL.